This TCR beta chain was identified during a study of blood T cell repertoires in COVID-19. Looking at the study overall: Some COVID-19 samples were acute and others convalescent; all came from the United States, Italy and Spain. T cells, B-cell-depleted T cells, or PBMCs provided the cDNA or gDNA that served as material.

The sample holds a few counts of this clone. Methods used by the authors: Counts of nucleated cells, estimated from reference gene primer amplification, were obtained. The table came from immunoSEQ multiplex PCR; TCRdb's copy has only in-frame clones and leaves some out. V, J and clone size reflect that table, while D and trimming were determined from the DNA. The sample has nearly 250,000 clones, 70% to 85% seen once; the top ten hold 1.9%. CDR3 length equals 12 residues. Germline CDR1 and CDR2: MNHNY and SVGAGI (reference sequence). The V end was cut by 6 bases, the J end by 11 bases, with 13 bases between.

Material: peripheral blood. The sequence was collected from a woman of 80 years or more with acute or convalescent COVID-19. V gene TRBV6-6 combines with J gene TRBJ1-4; D unresolved. In DNA form, the CDR3 reads TGTGCCAGCAGCCCGATAACCGGGAAACTGTTTTTT. It codes for CASSPITGKLFF.